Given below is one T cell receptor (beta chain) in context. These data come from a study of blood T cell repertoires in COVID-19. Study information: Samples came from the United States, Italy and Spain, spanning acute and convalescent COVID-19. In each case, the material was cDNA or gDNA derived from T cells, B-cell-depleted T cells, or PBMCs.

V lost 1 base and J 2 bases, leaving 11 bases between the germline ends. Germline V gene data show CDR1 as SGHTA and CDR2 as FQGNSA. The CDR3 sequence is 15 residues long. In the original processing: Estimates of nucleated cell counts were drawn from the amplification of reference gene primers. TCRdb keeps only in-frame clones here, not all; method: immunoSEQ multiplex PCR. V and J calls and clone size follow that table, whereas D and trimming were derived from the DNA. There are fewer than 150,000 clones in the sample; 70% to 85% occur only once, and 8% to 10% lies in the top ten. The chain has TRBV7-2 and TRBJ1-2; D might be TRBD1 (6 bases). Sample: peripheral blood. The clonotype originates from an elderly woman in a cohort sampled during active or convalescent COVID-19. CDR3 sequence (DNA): TGTGCCAGCAGCTTAGTTGGGACAAGCAACTATGGCTACACCTTC. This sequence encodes CASSLVGTSNYGYTF.